The clone carrying this T cell receptor (beta chain) was observed a few times. TCRdb reprocessed the PCR reads via MiXCR and lists one record per CDR3 protein. The sample lists more than 85,000 distinct CDR3 sequences, about 48% occurring once. V was pared by 7 bases and J by 4 bases, with 2 bases of the junction left unmatched. Germline loops: CDR1 SQVTM, CDR2 ANQGSEA. This CDR3 has 12 residues. These data belong to a study of CDR3 diversity in severe acne. The V gene is TRBV29-1, the J gene TRBJ2-7; 12 nucleotides match TRBD2. Material: blood. The sequence was collected from a male donor in good health, serving as a control. The CDR3 sequence is CSGGLAGYEQYF. CDR3 sequence (DNA): TGCAGCGGTGGACTAGCGGGGTACGAGCAGTACTTC.